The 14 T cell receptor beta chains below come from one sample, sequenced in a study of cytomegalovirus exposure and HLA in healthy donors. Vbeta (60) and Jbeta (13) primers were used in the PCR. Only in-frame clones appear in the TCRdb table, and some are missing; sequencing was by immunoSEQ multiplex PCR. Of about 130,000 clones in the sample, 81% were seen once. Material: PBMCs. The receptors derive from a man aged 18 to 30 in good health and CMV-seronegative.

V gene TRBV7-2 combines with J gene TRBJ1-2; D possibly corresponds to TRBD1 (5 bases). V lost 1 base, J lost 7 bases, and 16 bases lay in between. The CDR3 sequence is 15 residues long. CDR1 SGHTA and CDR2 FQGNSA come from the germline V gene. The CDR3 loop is CASSLGISGPGGYTF. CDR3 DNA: TGTGCCAGCAGCTTAGGTATATCAGGGCCGGGTGGCTACACCTTC.

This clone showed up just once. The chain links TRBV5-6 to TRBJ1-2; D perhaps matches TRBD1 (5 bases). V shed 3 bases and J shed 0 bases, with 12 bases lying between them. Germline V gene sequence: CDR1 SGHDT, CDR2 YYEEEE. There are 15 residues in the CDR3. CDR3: CASSSDSPANYGYTF. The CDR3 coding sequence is TGTGCCAGCAGCTCAGACAGCCCAGCTAACTATGGCTACACCTTC.

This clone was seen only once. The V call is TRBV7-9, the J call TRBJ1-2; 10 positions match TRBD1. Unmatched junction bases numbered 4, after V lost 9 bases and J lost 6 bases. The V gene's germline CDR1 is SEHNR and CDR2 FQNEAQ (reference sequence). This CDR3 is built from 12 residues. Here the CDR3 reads CASGTGVDGYTF. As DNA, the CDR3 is TGTGCCAGTGGGACAGGGGTGGATGGCTACACCTTC. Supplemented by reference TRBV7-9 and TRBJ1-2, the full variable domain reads DTGVSQNPRHKITKRGQNVTFRCDPISEHNRLYWYRQTLGQGPEFLTYFQNEAQLEKSRLLSDRFSAERPKGSFSTLEIQRTEQGDSAMYLCASGTGVDGYTFGSGTRLTVV.

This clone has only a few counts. CDR3 DNA sequence: TGTGCCAGCAGCCTCCTGCGGGGGGTTTCGAACACTGAAGCTTTCTTT. This sequence encodes CASSLLRGVSNTEAFF. The chain uses TRBV5-8 and TRBJ1-1, with a possible D match to TRBD1 (5 bases). The CDR3 totals 16 residues. The germline V and J ends were trimmed by 4 bases and 1 base, with 17 bases remaining between them. The germline gives CDR1 SGHTS, CDR2 YDEGEE.

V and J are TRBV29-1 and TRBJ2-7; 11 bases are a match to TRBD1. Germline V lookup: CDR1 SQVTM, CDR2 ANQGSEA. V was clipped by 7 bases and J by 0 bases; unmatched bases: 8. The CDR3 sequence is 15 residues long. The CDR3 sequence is CSAGVGTGGSYEQYF. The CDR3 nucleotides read TGCAGCGCGGGGGTAGGGACAGGGGGCTCCTACGAGCAGTACTTC.

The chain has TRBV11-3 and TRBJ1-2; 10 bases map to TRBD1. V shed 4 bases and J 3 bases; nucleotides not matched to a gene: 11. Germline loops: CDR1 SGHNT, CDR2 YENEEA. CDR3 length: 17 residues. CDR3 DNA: TGTGCCAGCAGCTCGCCCCTAGACAGGGGGCAGGACTATGGCTACACCTTC. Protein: CASSSPLDRGQDYGYTF.

CDR3 DNA: TGTGCCAGCAGTACCCTAGGACAGGGGGCGCAAGGGGCTTTCTTT. Translation gives CASSTLGQGAQGAFF. The chain couples TRBV6-1 to TRBJ1-1; 11 nucleotides line up with TRBD1. CDR3 size: 15 residues. V was pared by 5 bases and J by 11 bases, with 13 bases of the junction left unmatched. Germline V gives CDR1 MNHNS, CDR2 SASEGT.

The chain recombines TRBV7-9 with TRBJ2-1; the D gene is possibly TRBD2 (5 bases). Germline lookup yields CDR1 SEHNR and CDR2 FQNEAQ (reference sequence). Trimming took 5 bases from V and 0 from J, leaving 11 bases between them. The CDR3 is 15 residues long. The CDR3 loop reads CASSQREISYNEQFF. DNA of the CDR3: TGTGCCAGCAGCCAGAGGGAAATCTCCTACAATGAGCAGTTCTTC.

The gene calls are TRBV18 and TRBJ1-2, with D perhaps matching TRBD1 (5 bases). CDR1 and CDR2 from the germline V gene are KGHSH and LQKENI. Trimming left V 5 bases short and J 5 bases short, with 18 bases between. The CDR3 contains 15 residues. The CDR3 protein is CASSVTPGETYGYTF. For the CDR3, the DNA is TGTGCCAGCTCAGTTACGCCGGGGGAAACTTATGGCTACACCTTC.

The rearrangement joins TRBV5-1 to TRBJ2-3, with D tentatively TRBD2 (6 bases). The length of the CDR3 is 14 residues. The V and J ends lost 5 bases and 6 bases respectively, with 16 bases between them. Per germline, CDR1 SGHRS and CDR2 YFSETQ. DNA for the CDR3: TGCGCCAGCAGGGGGGGAGAGGTTGTGGATACGCAGTATTTT. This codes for CASRGGEVVDTQYF. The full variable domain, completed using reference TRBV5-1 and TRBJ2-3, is KAGVTQTPRYLIKTRGQQVTLSCSPISGHRSVSWYQQTPGQGLQFLFEYFSETQRNKGNFPGRFSGRQFSNSRSEMNVSTLELGDSALYLCASRGGEVVDTQYFGPGTRLTVL.

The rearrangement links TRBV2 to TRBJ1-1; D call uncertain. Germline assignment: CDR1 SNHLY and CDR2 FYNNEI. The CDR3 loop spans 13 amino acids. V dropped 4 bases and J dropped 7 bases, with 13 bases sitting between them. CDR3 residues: CASSAGSEYEAFF. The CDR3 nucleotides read TGTGCCAGCAGTGCCGGCAGCGAGTATGAAGCTTTCTTT. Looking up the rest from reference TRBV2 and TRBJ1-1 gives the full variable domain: EPEVTQTPSHQVTQMGQEVILRCVPISNHLYFYWYRQILGQKVEFLVSFYNNEISEKSEIFDDQFSVERPDGSNFTLKIRSTKLEDSAMYFCASSAGSEYEAFFGQGTRLTVV.

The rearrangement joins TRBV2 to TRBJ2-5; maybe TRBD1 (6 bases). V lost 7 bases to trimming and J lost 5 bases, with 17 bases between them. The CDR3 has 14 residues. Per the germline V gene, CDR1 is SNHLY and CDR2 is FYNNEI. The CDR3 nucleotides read TGTGCCAGCAAAGAACAGGGTAATCGCGAGACCCAGTACTTC. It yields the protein CASKEQGNRETQYF.

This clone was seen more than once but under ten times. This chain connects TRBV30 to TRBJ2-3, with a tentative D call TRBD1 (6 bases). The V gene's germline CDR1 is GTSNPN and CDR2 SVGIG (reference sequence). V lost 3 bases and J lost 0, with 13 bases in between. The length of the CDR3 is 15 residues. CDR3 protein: CAWSPGTSSTDTQYF. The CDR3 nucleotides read TGTGCCTGGAGCCCGGGGACATCTAGCACAGATACGCAGTATTTT.

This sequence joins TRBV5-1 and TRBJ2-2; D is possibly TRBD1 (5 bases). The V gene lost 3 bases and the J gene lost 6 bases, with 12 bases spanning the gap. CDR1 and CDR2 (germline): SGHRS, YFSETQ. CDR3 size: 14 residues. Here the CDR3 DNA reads TGCGCCAGCAGCTACGAGCAGGGATCCGGGGAGCTGTTTTTT. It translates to CASSYEQGSGELFF. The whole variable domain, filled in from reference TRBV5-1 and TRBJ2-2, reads KAGVTQTPRYLIKTRGQQVTLSCSPISGHRSVSWYQQTPGQGLQFLFEYFSETQRNKGNFPGRFSGRQFSNSRSEMNVSTLELGDSALYLCASSYEQGSGELFFGEGSRLTVL.